Presented here are 27 T cell receptor beta chains from one specimen sequenced in a study of blood T cell repertoires in COVID-19. Only in-frame clones appear in the TCRdb table, and some are missing; sequencing was by immunoSEQ multiplex PCR. The sample holds 70,000 or so clones; 87% are singletons and the top ten take roughly 10%. The sequencing sample was made of peripheral blood. The receptors here all came from a woman between 18 and 30 years old with acute or convalescent COVID-19.

V gene TRBV30 combines with J gene TRBJ1-2; TRBD1 aligns across 8 bases. The germline V gene encodes CDR1 GTSNPN and CDR2 SVGIG (reference sequence). The CDR3 loop spans 13 amino acids. V lost 2 bases and J lost 4; bases outside the gene matches: 3. CDR3 in amino acids: CAWSLDRGYGYTF. In DNA form, the CDR3 reads TGTGCCTGGAGTCTCGACAGGGGCTATGGCTACACCTTC.

This chain uses TRBV11-2 with TRBJ1-2; 7 bases agree with TRBD1. Per the germline V gene, CDR1 is SGHAT and CDR2 is FQNNGV. The junction had 0 bases not matched to a gene; V was cut back by 1 base and J by 4 bases. This CDR3 is 13 amino acids long. The CDR3: CASSLAGGYGYTF. As DNA, the CDR3 is TGTGCCAGCAGCTTAGCAGGGGGCTATGGCTACACCTTC.

The rearrangement uses TRBV4-1 and TRBJ1-1; maybe TRBD1 (6 bases). The V end was cut by 5 bases, the J end by 0 bases, with 13 bases between. Per germline, CDR1 MGHRA and CDR2 YSYEKL. There are 15 residues in the CDR3. The CDR3 here is CASSYRDELNTEAFF. As DNA, the CDR3 is TGCGCCAGCAGCTACAGGGACGAACTGAACACTGAAGCTTTCTTT.

This clone was detected a few times. This rearrangement joins TRBV7-2 to TRBJ2-7; 8 bases fit TRBD2. The CDR3 loop spans 15 amino acids. V lost 0 bases and J lost 3; bases outside the gene matches: 4. Germline CDR1 and CDR2: SGHTA and FQGNSA. DNA of the CDR3: TGTGCCAGCAGCTTAGCGCGCGGGAGGAACTACGAGCAGTACTTC. Its translation is CASSLARGRNYEQYF.

CDR3 protein: CASSARGNNSPLHF. CDR3 nucleotides: TGCGCCAGCAGCGCCAGGGGGAATAATTCACCCCTCCACTTT. The chain has TRBV5-1 and TRBJ1-6; TRBD1 agrees at 7 bases. Trimming cost V 4 bases and J 5 bases; bases outside gene matches: 3. The germline V gene has CDR1 SGHRS and CDR2 YFSETQ. The CDR3 contains 14 residues.

The genes are TRBV28 and TRBJ2-7, with TRBD1 matching over 8 bases. The CDR3 is 20 amino acids. V lost 4 bases and J lost 4; bases outside the gene matches: 24. The V gene's germline CDR1 is MDHEN and CDR2 SYDVKM. CDR3 sequence: CASSSINRRTGLRFLYEQYF. As DNA, the CDR3 is TGTGCCAGCAGTTCTATCAACCGGAGGACAGGGCTTCGGTTCCTTTACGAGCAGTACTTC.

This chain uses TRBV2 with TRBJ2-7, with 7 bases matching TRBD2. The J segment lost 4 bases and the V segment lost 4 bases, leaving 7 bases of the junction unmatched. Germline V lookup: CDR1 SNHLY, CDR2 FYNNEI. CDR3 size: 14 residues. In DNA, the CDR3 is TGTGCCAGCAGTGCGACGCGGGGGAGGTACGAGCAGTACTTC. It translates to CASSATRGRYEQYF.

This chain joins TRBV7-9 and TRBJ1-1, with TRBD1 as a possible D gene (5 bases). The ends were cut back, 1 base at V and 10 bases at J, with 13 bases in the middle. Germline V CDR1 and CDR2: SEHNR, FQNEAQ (reference sequence). This CDR3 is built from 13 residues. CDR3 protein: CASSLGQTSGAFF. The CDR3 DNA sequence: TGTGCCAGCAGCTTAGGACAGACAAGTGGAGCTTTCTTT.

About this clone itself: The conserved phenylalanine or tryptophan is not found at the CDR3 terminus, so this likely reflects a read error. The limits of the CDR3 on the DNA are not certain, so only TCRdb's listed CDR3 is given. This chain links TRBV27 with TRBJ1-2. The CDR3 comprises 8 residues, both ends counted. Per germline, CDR1 MNHEY and CDR2 SMNVEV (reference sequence). The CDR3 is CASSLNRA.

CDR3: CASRRTGWADTQYF. The CDR3 nucleotides read TGTGCCAGCAGGCGGACAGGGTGGGCAGATACGCAGTATTTT. The chain carries TRBV6-5 and TRBJ2-3; TRBD1 matches 8 bases. The germline gives CDR1 MNHEY, CDR2 SVGAGI. The CDR3 consists of 14 residues. V lost 6 bases, J lost 4 bases, and 6 bases stayed unmatched.

V usage is TRBV2 and J usage is TRBJ2-4; D uncertain. V was pared by 6 bases and J by 4 bases, with 16 bases between. The CDR3 extends over 15 amino acids. The germline CDR1 and CDR2 sequences are SNHLY and FYNNEI. The CDR3 loop reads CASRERLARKNIQYF. As DNA, the CDR3 is TGTGCCAGCAGGGAGCGATTGGCTAGGAAAAACATTCAGTACTTC.

The V call is TRBV3-1 (or the pseudogene TRBV3-2), the J call TRBJ2-1, with D maybe TRBD2 (6 bases). This CDR3 comprises 14 residues. Trimming took off 5 bases at V and 5 bases at J, with 13 bases between the two ends. The germline CDR1 and CDR2 sequences are LGHDT and YNNKEL (reference sequence). The CDR3 region is CASSATGVDNEQFF. In DNA form, the CDR3 reads TGTGCCAGCAGCGCAACGGGGGTCGACAATGAGCAGTTCTTC.

The J gene is TRBJ2-7, the V gene TRBV9; the match to TRBD2 covers 7 bases. The germline V gene has CDR1 SGDLS and CDR2 YYNGEE. This CDR3 region has 15 residues. V dropped 4 bases and J dropped 3; count of bases not matched to a gene: 10. The DNA of the CDR3 is TGTGCCAGCAGCCCCGGTTGGAGCGGGGACTACGAGCAGTACTTC. Translation: CASSPGWSGDYEQYF.

Regarding this clone: The same CDR3 is also encoded by other DNA sequences in this sample. The chain couples TRBV12-3 or TRBV12-4 to TRBJ1-2; 7 bases are shared with TRBD1. V gave up 6 bases and J gave up 7 bases; unmatched junction bases: 5. The CDR3 is 12 amino acids. This CDR3 reads CASSPGTVGYTF. Written as DNA, the CDR3 is TGTGCCAGCAGCCCCGGGACAGTTGGCTACACCTTC.

The genes are TRBV29-1 and TRBJ1-1; D is ambiguous. Deletions cut 4 bases from V and 8 bases from J, with 11 bases between. The CDR3 is made up of 11 amino acids. CDR1 SQVTM and CDR2 ANQGSEA come from the germline V gene. CDR3 in amino acids: CSVVGRTEAFF. CDR3 DNA: TGCAGCGTTGTTGGCAGAACCGAAGCTTTCTTT.

For this clone: This CDR3 fails to terminate in the conserved phenylalanine or tryptophan, so it likely reflects a read error. The V call is TRBV11-2, the J call TRBJ2-7; 8 bases match TRBD1. Trimming at V came to 5 bases and at J to 3 bases, leaving 6 bases not matched to a gene. The CDR3 sequence is 14 residues long. CDR1 is SGHAT and CDR2 is FQNNGV in the germline V gene. The CDR3 is CASSQMGQDYEQYC. The CDR3 bases are TGTGCCAGCAGCCAAATGGGACAGGACTACGAGCAGTACTGC.

This clone was picked up a small number of times. V usage is TRBV2 and J usage is TRBJ2-7; 8 nucleotides match TRBD1. The length of the CDR3 is 15 residues. The trim removed 3 bases at V and 6 bases at J, leaving 10 bases unmatched. Per the germline V gene, CDR1 is SNHLY and CDR2 is FYNNEI. CDR3 in amino acids: CASSEGQEFNSEQYF. CDR3 in DNA: TGTGCCAGCAGTGAGGGACAGGAGTTTAATAGCGAGCAGTACTTC.

J is TRBJ2-7 and V is TRBV6-1, with 8 bases aligning to TRBD1. J was trimmed by 4 bases and V by 6 bases; bases with no gene match: 5. Per germline, CDR1 MNHNS and CDR2 SASEGT. The CDR3 extends over 13 amino acids. The CDR3 bases are TGTGCCAGCAGCCGACAGGGGACGTACGAGCAGTACTTC. It codes for CASSRQGTYEQYF.

This clone was seen just once. The V and J genes are TRBV19 and TRBJ2-5; 8 bases are a match to TRBD2. Unmatched junction bases numbered 11, after V lost 3 bases and J lost 5 bases. The CDR3 covers 16 residues. CDR1 LNHDA and CDR2 SQIVND come from the germline V gene (reference sequence). The CDR3 loop is CASSIGESGSRETQYF. The CDR3 DNA sequence: TGTGCCAGTAGTATTGGGGAGAGCGGGAGTAGGGAGACCCAGTACTTC.

V and J are TRBV14 and TRBJ2-7, with a weak D call TRBD1 (6 bases). This CDR3 contains 14 residues. Germline V CDR1 and CDR2: SGHDN, FVKESK. Trimming removed 4 bases at V and 2 bases at J, with 12 bases between. The CDR3 is CASSPMTGTYEQYF. The CDR3 DNA sequence: TGTGCCAGCAGCCCCATGACAGGCACCTACGAGCAGTACTTC.

The rearrangement joins TRBV6-1 to TRBJ2-3, with TRBD2 as a possible D gene (6 bases). The CDR3 is made up of 15 amino acids. The V gene lost 2 bases and the J gene lost 3 bases, with 12 bases spanning the gap. Germline loops: CDR1 MNHNS, CDR2 SASEGT. In DNA, the CDR3 is TGTGCCAGCAGTGAAATGGGTCTAGCGACAGATACGCAGTATTTT. Its protein is CASSEMGLATDTQYF.

The CDR3 nucleotides are TGTGCCAGCAGTTTATCCTATGGGGGGGTACGTAATGAGCAGTTCTTC. It translates to CASSLSYGGVRNEQFF. This rearrangement joins TRBV27 to TRBJ2-1, with 7 nucleotides matching TRBD2. The germline V gene has CDR1 MNHEY and CDR2 SMNVEV (reference sequence). The CDR3 loop spans 16 amino acids. After removal of 0 bases from V and 7 bases from J, the junction contained 9 bases not matched to a gene.

The chain is built from TRBV7-2 and TRBJ2-7; the D is unclear. Per the germline V gene, CDR1 is SGHTA and CDR2 is FQGNSA. Between the trimmed V and J ends, which lost 2 bases and 2 bases, there was a span of 13 bases. This CDR3 has 15 residues. This chain's CDR3 is CASSLSGQPPYEQYF. CDR3 in DNA: TGTGCCAGCAGCTTAAGTGGGCAACCTCCCTACGAGCAGTACTTC.

The rearrangement uses TRBV6-6 and TRBJ1-5, with a tentative D call TRBD1 (5 bases). The CDR3 totals 16 residues. The V end was cut by 4 bases, the J end by 1 base, with 14 bases between. The V gene's germline CDR1 is MNHNY and CDR2 SVGAGI (reference sequence). In DNA form, the CDR3 reads TGTGCCAGCAGTTTGAGCAGGGATTTAAGCAATCAGCCCCAGCATTTT. This codes for CASSLSRDLSNQPQHF.

The chain uses TRBV28 and TRBJ2-7; tentative D call: TRBD2 (5 bases). Germline CDR1 and CDR2: MDHEN and SYDVKM. This CDR3 is built from 12 residues. V lost 1 base and J lost 5, with 6 bases in between. CDR3: CASSLYGDEQYF. The CDR3 DNA follows: TGTGCCAGCAGTTTATACGGGGACGAGCAGTACTTC.

The chain links TRBV4-1 to TRBJ2-5, with 8 positions matching TRBD2. Looked up from germline, CDR1 is MGHRA and CDR2 is YSYEKL. The CDR3 runs 15 residues. Trimming took 0 bases from V and 4 from J; bases not matched to a gene: 4. The CDR3 is CASSQEGLVGETQYF. The CDR3 nucleotides are TGCGCCAGCAGCCAAGAGGGACTAGTTGGAGAGACCCAGTACTTC.

V usage is TRBV2 and J usage is TRBJ1-2, with TRBD1 matching 7 bases. The CDR3 consists of 14 residues. Looked up from germline, CDR1 is SNHLY and CDR2 is FYNNEI. With 6 bases clipped from V and 4 bases from J, the junction kept 8 bases outside the gene matches. In DNA form, the CDR3 reads TGTGCCAGCAGGGATACAGGGGACCCCTATGGCTACACCTTC. This encodes CASRDTGDPYGYTF.